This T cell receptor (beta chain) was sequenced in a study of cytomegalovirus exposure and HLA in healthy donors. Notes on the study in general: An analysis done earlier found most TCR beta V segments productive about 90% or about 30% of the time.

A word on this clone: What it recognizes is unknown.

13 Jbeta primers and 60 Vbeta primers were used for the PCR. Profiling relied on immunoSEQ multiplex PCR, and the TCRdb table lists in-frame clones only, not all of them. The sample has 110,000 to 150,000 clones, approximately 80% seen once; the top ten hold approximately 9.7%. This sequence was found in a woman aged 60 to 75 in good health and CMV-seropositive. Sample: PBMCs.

The CDR3 here is CSVQGAGYEQYF. As DNA, the CDR3 is TGCAGCGTCCAGGGGGCGGGGTACGAGCAGTACTTC. V is TRBV29-1 and J is TRBJ2-5, with 8 bases identical to TRBD1. The tail of the sequence fits TRBJ2-7 better, so the J call may be wrong. This CDR3 contains 12 residues. The germline V gene encodes CDR1 SQVTM and CDR2 ANQGSEA.